This entry lists 17 T cell receptor beta chains sequenced from one sample in a study of vaccination and CD4 T cells after COVID-19. What these receptors recognize is not known. Cultured CD4+ T-cell DNA underwent Oncomine TCR Beta short-read sequencing. TCRdb ran MiXCR on the PCR reads and lists one entry per CDR3 protein. The table has about 4,500 distinct CDR3 sequences, 48% seen once; the top ten hold approximately 18%. Treatment meaning: approximately 9-day PBMC culture with coronavirus spike peptide pools or control peptides (ViraFEST assay). The specimen sequenced was CD4+ T cells from blood, cultured in vitro. The receptor source for this set is a human donor who had recovered from COVID-19.

V is TRBV20-1 and J is TRBJ2-1; 7 nucleotides align to TRBD2. The V and J ends lost 3 bases and 10 bases, in that order; junction bases with no gene match: 12. The germline V gene has CDR1 DFQATT and CDR2 SNEGSKA (reference sequence). The CDR3 is 14 residues long. The CDR3, as DNA: TGCAGTGCTAGTTCGGCGGGAGTACCTGGGGAGCAGTTCTTC. Translating it yields CSASSAGVPGEQFF.

V usage is TRBV7-6 and J usage is TRBJ2-5; the match to TRBD1 covers 8 bases. The CDR3 totals 14 residues. The germline CDR1 and CDR2 sequences are SGHVS and FNYEAQ. Trimming cost V 3 bases and J 5 bases; bases outside gene matches: 5. This CDR3 reads CASSFGQGRETQYF. The CDR3 DNA sequence: TGTGCCAGCAGCTTCGGACAGGGCCGGGAGACCCAGTACTTC.

This clonotype was counted between two and nine times. This chain connects TRBV7-2 to TRBJ1-2, with D maybe TRBD1 (5 bases). V lost 5 bases, J lost 0 bases, and 7 bases lay in between. CDR1 is SGHTA, CDR2 FQGNSA, per germline. This CDR3 is built from 13 residues. CDR3 loop: CASSPGPNYGYTF. The CDR3 nucleotides read TGTGCCAGCAGCCCGGGACCTAACTATGGCTACACCTTC.

In its sample, this clonotype was seen a few times. The chain recombines TRBV28 with TRBJ1-1; tentatively, D is TRBD1 (5 bases). The V and J ends lost 8 bases and 1 base respectively, with 14 bases between them. Per germline, CDR1 MDHEN and CDR2 SYDVKM. This CDR3 contains 14 residues. CDR3 sequence: CASPPSGENTEAFF. The CDR3 bases are TGTGCCAGCCCTCCTTCGGGGGAGAACACTGAAGCTTTCTTT.

Details on this clonotype: The junction and the germline gene differ at one end; a read error may be behind it. The chain links TRBV5-4 to TRBJ2-1; TRBD2 agrees at 12 bases. The CDR3 consists of 12 residues. Per germline, CDR1 SGHNT and CDR2 YYREEE (reference sequence). The CDR3 reads CASSPTSGREIF. The CDR3 DNA reads TGTGCCAGCAGCCCGACTAGCGGGAGAGAGATCTTC.

This clonotype was detected once. The chain is built from TRBV7-8 and TRBJ2-7; a possible D gene is TRBD2 (6 bases). The germline V gene has CDR1 SGHVS and CDR2 FQNEAQ. The V end was cut by 1 base, the J end by 0 bases, with 10 bases between. CDR3 length: 15 residues. This chain's CDR3 is CASSLVRGSSYEQYF. The CDR3, as DNA: TGTGCCAGCAGCTTAGTGCGGGGTAGCTCCTACGAGCAGTACTTC.

CDR3 loop: CSAPGRAGDYEKLFF. CDR3 nucleotide sequence: TGCAGTGCTCCGGGGAGGGCGGGGGATTATGAAAAACTGTTTTTT. This chain joins TRBV20-1 and TRBJ1-4; tentatively, D is TRBD1 (5 bases). CDR1 and CDR2 from the germline V gene are DFQATT and SNEGSKA (reference sequence). The CDR3 covers 15 residues. Trimming took 5 bases from V and 6 from J, leaving 19 bases between them.

The rearrangement uses TRBV12-3 or TRBV12-4 and TRBJ2-5; 14 positions match TRBD2. Unmatched junction bases numbered 5, after V lost 5 bases and J lost 3 bases. The CDR3 runs 16 residues. CDR3 sequence reads: CASSPQTSGGEETQYF. The CDR3, as DNA: TGTGCCAGCAGTCCCCAGACTAGCGGGGGGGAAGAGACCCAGTACTTC.

The chain uses TRBV6-8 and TRBJ2-2, with 7 bases matching TRBD2. Germline assignment: CDR1 MNHGY and CDR2 SAAAGT. This CDR3 is 18 amino acids long. The V segment lost 6 bases and the J segment 0 bases; nucleotides outside the gene matches: 13. The CDR3 loop reads CASSPTGTNGPNTGELFF. In DNA form, the CDR3 reads TGTGCCAGCAGCCCTACCGGGACTAACGGGCCGAACACCGGGGAGCTGTTTTTT.

The gene calls are TRBV7-9 and TRBJ2-2; TRBD2 matches at 9 bases. Unmatched junction bases numbered 8, after V lost 1 base and J lost 5 bases. The CDR3 has 17 residues. Germline CDR1 reads SEHNR; CDR2 reads FQNEAQ (reference sequence). The CDR3 protein is CASSLDGGRARTGELFF. In DNA, the CDR3 is TGTGCCAGCAGCTTAGACGGCGGGAGGGCCCGAACCGGGGAGCTGTTTTTT.

The rearrangement links TRBV5-1 to TRBJ1-2; weak D call: TRBD1 (6 bases). CDR3 length equals 12 residues. Germline loops: CDR1 SGHRS, CDR2 YFSETQ. V was cut by 4 bases and J by 7 bases, with 11 bases left in between. CDR3 residues: CASSVAGAGYTF. CDR3 bases: TGCGCCAGCAGCGTTGCAGGGGCTGGCTACACCTTC.

The V and J genes are TRBV7-6 and TRBJ2-2, with a tentative D call TRBD2 (5 bases). This CDR3 is built from 19 residues. Trimming took 0 bases from V and 3 from J, leaving 20 bases between them. CDR1 is SGHVS, CDR2 FNYEAQ, per germline. This CDR3 is CASSLALASSVWYTGELFF. The CDR3 bases are TGTGCCAGCAGCTTAGCGCTGGCTAGCAGTGTCTGGTACACCGGGGAGCTGTTTTTT.

The chain uses TRBV19 and TRBJ2-5; D not certain. The CDR3 loop spans 13 amino acids. With 1 base removed from V and 4 bases from J, the gap between germline ends came to 7 bases. The germline V gene has CDR1 LNHDA and CDR2 SQIVND (reference sequence). CDR3 bases: TGTGCCAGTAGTATAGTAGTCGCAGAGACCCAGTACTTC. Protein sequence: CASSIVVAETQYF.

CDR3 sequence reads: CASSGGGITNTGELFF. CDR3 sequence (DNA): TGTGCCAGCAGCGGAGGGGGGATTACGAACACCGGGGAGCTGTTTTTT. The chain joins TRBV7-6 to TRBJ2-2, with D perhaps assigned TRBD1 or TRBD2 (6 bases each). The germline gives CDR1 SGHVS, CDR2 FNYEAQ. V gave up 5 bases and J gave up 0 bases, with 13 bases separating them. This CDR3 comprises 16 residues.

A single count supports this clonotype. Relative to the germline gene, one junction end is altered; a read error may explain this. The rearrangement uses TRBV27 and TRBJ1-2; 7 bases map to TRBD1. CDR1 MNHEY and CDR2 SMNVEV come from the germline V gene (reference sequence). The CDR3 runs to 15 residues. For the CDR3, the DNA is TGTGCCAGCAGGAACAGGGGAGGAACTAACCATGGCTACACCTTC. It yields the protein CASRNRGGTNHGYTF.

By its share, this clonotype is large. The chain uses TRBV29-1 and TRBJ2-5; 8 positions agree with TRBD2. Unmatched junction bases numbered 9, after V lost 7 bases and J lost 5 bases. CDR3 length: 13 amino acids. Germline V gives CDR1 SQVTM, CDR2 ANQGSEA. This CDR3 reads CSGRGRTPETQYF. CDR3 nucleotide sequence: TGCAGCGGCCGCGGGAGGACCCCCGAGACCCAGTACTTC.

The J gene is TRBJ1-1, the V gene TRBV6-2 or TRBV6-3, with D perhaps matching TRBD1 (6 bases). CDR1 and CDR2 (germline): MNHEY, SVGEGT. The V gene lost 6 bases and the J gene lost 8 bases, with 13 bases spanning the gap. This CDR3 contains 12 residues. The CDR3 DNA is TGTGCCAGCAGGAACAGGGCATCCGAAGCTTTCTTT. It codes for CASRNRASEAFF.